This T cell receptor beta chain was recorded in a study of a mutant IDH1 vaccine in newly diagnosed glioma. Study summary: Treated patients showed a male proportion of around 62%, a female proportion of roughly 38%, and a mean age of roughly 40 years. Visit V12 was conducted at week 35 as the safety follow-up. Visit V13 came later, at week 47. Previous treatment comprised radiotherapy, temozolomide, or both, mostly both.

Germline assignment: CDR1 SEHNR and CDR2 FQNEAQ (reference sequence). The germline V and J ends were trimmed by 8 bases and 1 base, with 11 bases remaining between them. This CDR3 spans 13 amino acids. Time point described: week 47, end of study. What each vaccine dose contained was 300 ug of mutant IDH1 20-mer peptide, accompanied by topical imiquimod. Vaccination of patients was performed eight times, in weeks 1, 3, 5, 7, 11, 15, 19 and 23. The data were produced by immunoSEQ multiplex PCR, yet TCRdb's version contains in-frame clones alone and is incomplete. Here the sample spans about 50,000 clones, about 88% being singletons. Details on this clone: The antigen is undetermined.

This sequence originates from a woman between 25 and 40 years old with glioma. Some clones in this sample may be carry-over from other donors' samples. J is TRBJ1-1 and V is TRBV7-9; D is perhaps TRBD1 (6 bases). Sequenced material: PBMCs, taken from a glioma patient whose treatment included an IDH1 peptide vaccine. CDR3 loop: CASRGAWNTEAFF. DNA of the CDR3: TGTGCCAGCCGGGGGGCCTGGAACACTGAAGCTTTCTTT.